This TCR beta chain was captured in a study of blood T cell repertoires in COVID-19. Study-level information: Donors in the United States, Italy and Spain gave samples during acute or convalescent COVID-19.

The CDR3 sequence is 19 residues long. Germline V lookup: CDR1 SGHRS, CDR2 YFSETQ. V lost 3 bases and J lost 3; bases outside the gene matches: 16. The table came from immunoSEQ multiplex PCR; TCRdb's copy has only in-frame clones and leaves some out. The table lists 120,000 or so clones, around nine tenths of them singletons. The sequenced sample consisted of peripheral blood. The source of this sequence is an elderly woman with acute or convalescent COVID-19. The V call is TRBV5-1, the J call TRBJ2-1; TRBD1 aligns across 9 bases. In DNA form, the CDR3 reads TGCGCCAGCAGCTACTCGGATCGACCGGGACAGGGCGGCTACAATGAGCAGTTCTTC. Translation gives CASSYSDRPGQGGYNEQFF.